A selection of T cell receptor beta chains follows, all from one sample in a study. TCRdb reanalysed the multiplex PCR reads using MiXCR and keeps one entry per CDR3 protein. The sample has approximately 500 distinct CDR3 sequences; less than 7% are singletons. Input material: tumor-infiltrating Tregs sorted from the breast tumor. Every receptor here comes from a female donor with breast cancer. Each CDR3 is given with its conserved first and last residue. D genes are given only for firm matches. Clone size is given for some rows only: seen once, a few or many times, or a class if the clone is expanded.

length	V	D	J	size	CDR3	DNA
12	TRBV12-3/TRBV12-4	TRBD1	TRBJ1-2	NA	CSSSRTGIGYTF	TGTTCCAGCAGCCGGACAGGGATTGGCTACACCTTC
15	TRBV12-3/TRBV12-4	NA	TRBJ1-2	many	CASSLAGRRTGSYTF	TGTGCCAGCAGTTTAGCGGGGCGGAGGACGGGGAGCTACACCTTC
15	TRBV12-3/TRBV12-4	NA	TRBJ1-2	medium-sized	CASSGSGPGPYGYTF	TGTGCCAGCAGTGGATCGGGGCCGGGGCCCTATGGCTACACCTTC
13	TRBV12-5	TRBD1	TRBJ1-2	medium-sized	CASRGWDRSGYTF	TGTGCTAGCAGAGGATGGGACAGATCTGGCTACACCTTC
13	TRBV12-3/TRBV12-4	NA	TRBJ1-2	few	CASRSQPNYGHTF	TGTGCCAGCAGGAGTCAGCCAAACTATGGCCACACCTTC
18	TRBV12-3/TRBV12-4	NA	TRBJ1-2	medium-sized	CASSSTSWQYKANYGYTF	TGTGCCAGCAGTTCGACCTCATGGCAGTATAAAGCTAACTATGGCTACACCTTC
13	TRBV12-3/TRBV12-4	NA	TRBJ1-2	medium-sized	CASSAGTAYGYTF	TGTGCCAGCAGTGCGGGGACGGCCTATGGCTACACCTTC
13	TRBV12-3/TRBV12-4	TRBD1	TRBJ1-2	large	CASSTGQPYGYTF	TGTGCCAGCAGTACGGGACAGCCCTATGGCTACACCTTC
16	TRBV12-3/TRBV12-4	NA	TRBJ1-2	medium-sized	CASSLSGSVGNYGYTF	TGTGCCAGCAGTTTATCGGGATCCGTCGGCAACTATGGCTACACCTTC
13	TRBV12-3/TRBV12-4	NA	TRBJ1-2	medium-sized	CASSFDRSYGYTF	TGTGCCAGCAGTTTTGACAGGAGCTATGGCTACACCTTC
13	TRBV12-3/TRBV12-4	NA	TRBJ1-2	few	CASSPRQRYGYTF	TGTGCCAGCAGTCCAAGACAACGCTATGGCTACACCTTC
16	TRBV12-3/TRBV12-4	NA	TRBJ1-2	NA	CASRRHTILANYGYTF	TGTGCCAGCAGGCGACATACGATCCTAGCTAACTATGGCTACACCTTC
13	TRBV12-3/TRBV12-4	NA	TRBJ1-2	medium-sized	CASSLGGSYGYTF	TGTGCCAGCAGTTTGGGCGGTTCGTATGGCTACACCTTC
12	TRBV12-3/TRBV12-4	NA	TRBJ1-2	NA	CASSLVGRGYTF	TGTGCCAGCAGTTTAGTAGGGAGAGGCTACACCTTC
13	TRBV12-3/TRBV12-4	NA	TRBJ1-2	few	CASSSNNGYGYTF	TGTGCCAGCAGTTCAAACAACGGCTATGGCTACACCTTC
14	TRBV12-3/TRBV12-4	TRBD1	TRBJ1-2	medium-sized	CASSPTGQNYGYTF	TGTGCCAGCAGTCCAACGGGACAGAACTATGGCTACACCTTC
13	TRBV12-3/TRBV12-4	TRBD1	TRBJ1-2	many	CASKPGQGYGYTF	TGTGCCAGCAAACCGGGACAGGGCTATGGCTACACCTTC